This TCR beta chain was obtained from a study of OX40 agonist ivuxolimab in advanced cancers. Study information: The study gave patients intravenous ivuxolimab at 0.01 to 10 mg/kg every 2 weeks. Partial response was recorded in three patients: one hepatocellular carcinoma and two cutaneous melanoma cases.

Profiling relied on immunoSEQ multiplex PCR, and the TCRdb table lists in-frame clones only, not all of them. The sample consists of tens of thousands of clones, roughly 81% of them appearing once. The CDR3 has 15 amino acids. CDR1 is SGDLS and CDR2 is YYNGEE in the germline V gene. V was pared by 4 bases and J by 3 bases, with 16 bases between. Sequences were derived from CD4+ or CD8+ T cells sorted from blood, sampled in a trial of the OX40 agonist ivuxolimab. V and J are TRBV9 and TRBJ1-2; D might be TRBD1 (6 bases). The TCR comes from an adult with an advanced solid tumor such as melanoma, head and neck, liver or kidney cancer. DNA for the CDR3: TGTGCCAGCAGCCCCCTTGGGGGGGCAGACTATGGCTACACCTTC. Amino acids: CASSPLGGADYGYTF.